This T cell receptor (beta chain) stems from a study of T cells expressing NK-cell markers. Study-wide context: According to the study, TCR beta repertoires originated from sorted CD3+CD56+NKG2C+, CD3+CD56+NKG2C- and CD3+CD56-NKG2C+ T cells.

A remark on this clonotype: The target antigen is unknown.

Germline lookup yields CDR1 SQVTM and CDR2 ANQGSEA. The CDR3 loop spans 13 amino acids. General study findings and limits: The CD3+CD56-NKG2C+ fraction of a few donors was also led by these clonotypes. The study did not resolve the HCMV specificity of expanded NKG2C+ T cell clones.

Libraries used 5'RACE template switching adding universal primer site and UMIs. From the 5' RACE reads, TCRdb lists one entry per CDR3 protein and no DNA. The specimen's table records 440,000 or so distinct CDR3 sequences. The chain employs TRBV29-1 and TRBJ2-2; TCRdb's assignment of TRBD2 cannot be checked, as there is no DNA. The source is a woman between 18 and 70 years old in good health. The sequencing sample was made of blood T cells: a sorted CD56 or NKG2C T cell subset, CD4+ or CD8+ T cells, or bulk PBMC T cells (not recorded which). CDR3 sequence reads: CSANGLATGELFF.